Shown below are 20 T cell receptor beta chains from a single sample sequenced in a study of T cells in Graves' hyperthyroidism and ophthalmopathy. RNA transcripts provided the source from which TCR beta CDR3 regions were amplified. When the TCR CDR3 underwent first-round RT-PCR, the HTBI primer set was used. One entry per CDR3 protein results from TCRdb running MiXCR on the multiplex PCR reads. The profile shows approximately 330,000 distinct CDR3 sequences, roughly a fifth of them singletons. The sequenced sample consisted of blood. All receptors derive from a woman aged 50 to 60 with Graves' hyperthyroidism.

This clonotype was found many times. V usage is TRBV12-3 or TRBV12-4 and J usage is TRBJ2-5; possibly TRBD1 or TRBD2 for D (7 bases each). The CDR3 consists of 12 residues. Trimming pared 5 bases from V and 12 bases from J, leaving 16 bases between. The CDR3 bases are TGTGCCAGCAGTCATAAACAGGGGAGGGAGTACTTC. It encodes CASSHKQGREYF.

This clonotype was found many times. The rearrangement links TRBV15 to TRBJ1-5; D possibly corresponds to TRBD1 (5 bases). This CDR3 is 16 amino acids long. V was trimmed by 2 bases and J by 5 bases, leaving 16 bases between them. Germline CDR1 reads LNHNV; CDR2 reads YYDKDF (reference sequence). CDR3 sequence: CATSRQTGQTDQPQHF. The CDR3 DNA sequence: TGTGCCACCAGCAGACAAACGGGGCAGACGGATCAGCCCCAGCATTTT.

This clonotype was seen ten or more times. The rearrangement links TRBV28 to TRBJ2-1; TRBD2 might be the D (6 bases). V was clipped by 2 bases and J by 9 bases, with 14 bases between them. The CDR3 is 14 residues long. The germline V gene has CDR1 MDHEN and CDR2 SYDVKM. The CDR3 region is CASSLQLALGEQFF. Here the CDR3 DNA reads TGTGCCAGCAGTTTACAGCTAGCGTTAGGTGAGCAGTTCTTC.

This clonotype was detected many times. The rearrangement uses TRBV28 and TRBJ1-1; weak D call: TRBD1 (5 bases). The ends were cut back, 1 base at V and 5 bases at J, with 11 bases in the middle. CDR3 length: 14 amino acids. The germline V gene has CDR1 MDHEN and CDR2 SYDVKM. Written as DNA, the CDR3 is TGTGCCAGCAGTTTATCCGGGGGTGCTACTGAAGCTTTCTTT. This encodes CASSLSGGATEAFF. The full variable domain, completed using reference TRBV28 and TRBJ1-1, is DVKVTQSSRYLVKRTGEKVFLECVQDMDHENMFWYRQDPGLGLRLIYFSYDVKMKEKGDIPEGYSVSREKKERFSLILESASTNQTSMYLCASSLSGGATEAFFGQGTRLTVV.

Concerning this clonotype itself: A clone one base away is much larger, so this may be a read error. The rearrangement links TRBV3-1 to TRBJ2-1; tentatively, D is TRBD2 (5 bases). The CDR3 has 14 amino acids. Looked up from germline, CDR1 is LGHDT and CDR2 is YNNKEL (reference sequence). V dropped 3 bases and J dropped 3 bases, with 9 bases sitting between them. This chain's CDR3 is CASSHNGDYNEQFF. CDR3 sequence (DNA): TGTGCCAGCAGCCATAACGGGGACTACAATGAGCAGTTCTTC.

The rearrangement links TRBV20-1 to TRBJ1-3, with 8 bases fitting TRBD1. The V gene end was trimmed by 0 bases and the J gene end by 0 bases; junction bases not matched to a gene: 7. This CDR3 region has 17 residues. CDR1 is DFQATT, CDR2 SNEGSKA, per germline (reference sequence). CDR3: CSARDPGQDDSGNTIYF. Written as DNA, the CDR3 is TGCAGTGCTAGAGATCCGGGACAGGATGACTCTGGAAACACCATATATTTT.

In its sample, this clonotype was seen many times. The genes are TRBV20-1 and TRBJ2-7; 10 positions agree with TRBD1. The CDR3 totals 15 residues. Germline CDR1 DFQATT, CDR2 SNEGSKA (reference sequence). Trimming took 6 bases from V and 1 from J; bases not matched to a gene: 9. CDR3 protein: CSANPGTGVSYEQYF. The CDR3 nucleotides are TGCAGTGCCAACCCCGGGACAGGGGTTTCCTACGAGCAGTACTTC.

The chain couples TRBV4-2 to TRBJ2-7, with 8 bases matching TRBD2. V lost 5 bases to trimming and J lost 0 bases; unmatched junction nucleotides: 9. The CDR3 covers 16 residues. Germline assignment: CDR1 LGHNA and CDR2 YNFKEQ. The CDR3 DNA reads TGTGCCAGCAGCTCCCTTAGCGGGACCCTCTCCTACGAGCAGTACTTC. This codes for CASSSLSGTLSYEQYF.

This clonotype was detected many times. The CDR3 nucleotides are TGTGCCAGCAGTTACAAACAGGGTTACACTGAAGCTTTCTTT. This encodes CASSYKQGYTEAFF. The V call is TRBV27, the J call TRBJ1-1; weak D call: TRBD1 (6 bases). Per germline, CDR1 MNHEY and CDR2 SMNVEV (reference sequence). Trimming took off 4 bases at V and 3 bases at J, with 12 bases between the two ends. The CDR3 is made up of 14 amino acids.

This clonotype appeared a few times. The CDR3 ends on some other residue instead of the conserved phenylalanine or tryptophan, so this is likely a read error. The V gene is TRBV10-3, the J gene TRBJ1-5, with 12 nucleotides matching TRBD1. The V gene end was trimmed by 10 bases and the J gene end by 0 bases; junction bases not matched to a gene: 10. The CDR3 runs to 17 residues. Germline CDR1 reads ENHRY; CDR2 reads SYGVKD. The CDR3 nucleotides read TGTGCCACCTTAACCGGGACAGGGGGCAGTAGCAATCAGCCCCAGCATTAT. This translates into CATLTGTGGSSNQPQHY.

This clonotype was seen repeatedly, ten times or more. The V and J genes are TRBV7-2 and TRBJ2-1; 7 positions match TRBD2. V trimming: 5 bases; J trimming: 8 bases; junction bases outside the gene matches: 9. The CDR3 spans 14 residues. Germline V gene sequence: CDR1 SGHTA, CDR2 FQGNSA. The CDR3 spells CASSPPTSRDEQFF. In DNA, the CDR3 is TGTGCCAGCAGCCCCCCGACTAGCCGGGATGAGCAGTTCTTC.

This clonotype was found many times. One end of the junction is discordant with germline, which a read error may explain. The V call is TRBV5-1, the J call TRBJ2-6, with TRBD1 matching over 7 bases. The germline CDR1 and CDR2 sequences are SGHRS and YFSETQ. The CDR3 is 14 amino acids. The CDR3 sequence is CASSLDRPTNVLTF. Written as DNA, the CDR3 is TGCGCCAGCAGTTTGGACAGGCCCACCAACGTCCTGACTTTC.

The J gene is TRBJ2-1, the V gene TRBV7-2, with TRBD1 matching over 10 bases. The J segment lost 7 bases and the V segment lost 3 bases, leaving 12 bases of the junction unmatched. There are 17 residues in the CDR3. Germline loops: CDR1 SGHTA, CDR2 FQGNSA. The chain's CDR3 is CASSFRVDRGLANEQFF. The CDR3 nucleotides read TGTGCCAGCAGCTTTCGCGTAGACAGGGGGCTTGCGAATGAGCAGTTCTTC.

In this sample, this clonotype turned up many times. V and J are TRBV29-1 and TRBJ2-5, with D perhaps assigned TRBD1 or TRBD2 (6 bases each). V lost 5 bases and J lost 5, with 15 bases in between. The germline V gene encodes CDR1 SQVTM and CDR2 ANQGSEA. This CDR3 contains 13 residues. CDR3 region: CSVTRGAGETQYF. In nucleotides, the CDR3 is TGCAGCGTTACCAGGGGTGCGGGGGAGACCCAGTACTTC.

On this clonotype itself: A much larger clone differs from this one at a single base, so this may be a read error. The V and J genes are TRBV7-9 and TRBJ2-2; D is perhaps TRBD1 or TRBD2 (5 bases each). Trimming pared 5 bases from V and 1 base from J, leaving 11 bases between. CDR1 and CDR2 from the germline V gene are SEHNR and FQNEAQ (reference sequence). The CDR3 consists of 15 residues. CDR3 residues: CASSGGRGNTGELFF. Written as DNA, the CDR3 is TGTGCCAGCAGCGGGGGACGGGGGAACACCGGGGAGCTGTTTTTT.

In this sample, this clonotype turned up a few times. This chain links TRBV6-1 with TRBJ2-2; D might be TRBD1 or TRBD2, each matching 5 bases. The CDR3 consists of 14 residues. Trimming stripped 7 bases from V and 8 bases from J, with 17 bases between. The germline V gene encodes CDR1 MNHNS and CDR2 SASEGT. This chain's CDR3 is CASTLGPTAGELFF. CDR3 nucleotide sequence: TGTGCCAGCACGCTGGGACCAACGGCGGGGGAGCTGTTTTTT.

This clonotype was detected ten times or more. The V call is TRBV11-2, the J call TRBJ1-1, with a weak D call TRBD1 (6 bases). CDR3 length: 16 amino acids. Per germline, CDR1 SGHAT and CDR2 FQNNGV. Deletions cut 7 bases from V and 8 bases from J, with 26 bases between. The CDR3: CASNALRGGLGWEAFF. DNA for the CDR3: TGTGCCAGCAACGCACTAAGGGGGGGGCTGGGTTGGGAAGCTTTCTTT.

The table lists this clonotype with a few counts. This chain joins TRBV10-3 and TRBJ1-3; D is ambiguous. The CDR3 spans 12 residues. Germline V gene lookup returns CDR1 ENHRY and CDR2 SYGVKD. Trimming cost V 2 bases and J 4 bases, with 3 bases left between them. The CDR3 DNA sequence: TGTGCCATCAGTGAGGGCGGAAACACCATATATTTT. Translating it yields CAISEGGNTIYF.

In this sample, this clonotype turned up many times. The CDR3, as DNA: TGTGCCAGCAGCTTTGGGGGGGCCTACACCGGGGAGCTGTTTTTT. Encoded protein: CASSFGGAYTGELFF. J is TRBJ2-2 and V is TRBV7-3; D is perhaps TRBD2 (7 bases). This CDR3 contains 15 residues. CDR1 and CDR2 (germline): SGHTA, FQGTGA. V was shortened by 3 bases and J by 3 bases, with 11 bases between the two germline ends.

J is TRBJ1-2 and V is TRBV20-1, with D unclear. V was cut by 3 bases and J by 4 bases, with 15 bases left in between. CDR1 and CDR2 from the germline V gene are DFQATT and SNEGSKA (reference sequence). CDR3 size: 14 residues. This CDR3 is CSASRPLGGYGYTF. CDR3 sequence (DNA): TGCAGTGCTAGCAGACCTCTGGGCGGCTATGGCTACACCTTC.